The 29 T cell receptor beta chains presented below share a single source sample, sequenced in a study of T cells in Graves' hyperthyroidism and ophthalmopathy. Researchers amplified the TCR beta CDR3 regions from RNA transcripts. The primer set for the first-round RT-PCR of the TCR CDR3 was HTBI. TCRdb reanalysed the multiplex PCR reads using MiXCR and keeps one entry per CDR3 protein. This sample carries some 770,000 distinct CDR3 sequences, around 15% of them seen once, and the ten largest clones take over 7.5%. Source material: blood. The receptor source for this set is a man aged 18 to 30 with Graves' hyperthyroidism.

This clonotype appeared many times. This chain joins TRBV12-3 or TRBV12-4 and TRBJ2-2; no clear D. Trimming left V 10 bases short and J 6 bases short, with 12 bases between. The CDR3 has 12 amino acids. DNA of the CDR3: TGTGCCAACCGTCTCCCTCCCGGGGAGCTGTTTTTT. It encodes CANRLPPGELFF.

In this sample, this clonotype turned up a few times. This sequence joins TRBV30 and TRBJ2-1; 7 bases match TRBD2. The trim removed 0 bases at V and 7 bases at J, leaving 9 bases unmatched. CDR3 length equals 15 residues. The germline gives CDR1 GTSNPN, CDR2 SVGIG (reference sequence). CDR3 DNA sequence: TGTGCCTGGAGTGTAGGTTGGCGGGAGAGGAATGAGCAGTTCTTC. It is translated as CAWSVGWRERNEQFF. Looking up the rest from reference TRBV30 and TRBJ2-1 gives the full variable domain: SQTIHQWPATLVQPVGSPLSLECTVEGTSNPNLYWYRQAAGRGLQLLFYSVGIGQISSEVPQNLSASRPQDRQFILSSKKLLLSDSGFYLCAWSVGWRERNEQFFGPGTRLTVL.

This clonotype has a count of ten or more. Possible read error: a much larger clone is one base away. The rearrangement uses TRBV2 and TRBJ2-7, with unresolved D. Trimming pared 6 bases from V and 3 bases from J, leaving 3 bases between. The CDR3 has 10 residues. CDR1 and CDR2 from the germline V gene are SNHLY and FYNNEI. CDR3 loop: CASRNYEQYF. DNA for the CDR3: TGTGCCAGCAGGAACTACGAGCAGTACTTC. Filled out from reference TRBV2 and TRBJ2-7, the complete variable domain reads EPEVTQTPSHQVTQMGQEVILRCVPISNHLYFYWYRQILGQKVEFLVSFYNNEISEKSEIFDDQFSVERPDGSNFTLKIRSTKLEDSAMYFCASRNYEQYFGPGTRLTVT.

In its sample, this clonotype was seen many times. The chain joins TRBV30 to TRBJ1-6; 11 nucleotides line up with TRBD1. The length of the CDR3 is 15 residues. The trim removed 4 bases at V and 9 bases at J, leaving 8 bases unmatched. CDR1 and CDR2 (germline): GTSNPN, SVGIG (reference sequence). The CDR3 region is CAWNPTGTGGSPLHF. In DNA, the CDR3 is TGTGCCTGGAATCCGACCGGGACAGGGGGTTCACCCCTCCACTTT.

In its sample, this clonotype was seen many times. The V and J genes are TRBV6-1 and TRBJ2-7, with D tentatively TRBD2 (6 bases). From germline, CDR1 is MNHNS and CDR2 SASEGT. Trimming took 6 bases from V and 2 from J, leaving 14 bases between them. There are 14 residues in the CDR3. CDR3 amino acids: CASRSGLLTYEQYF. CDR3 DNA sequence: TGTGCCAGCAGGTCGGGACTCCTTACCTACGAGCAGTACTTC.

The V gene is TRBV30, the J gene TRBJ2-7; D could derive from TRBD1 or TRBD2 (5 bases each). Trimming removed 7 bases at V and 7 bases at J, with 23 bases between. The CDR3 runs 14 residues. The germline gives CDR1 GTSNPN, CDR2 SVGIG (reference sequence). This chain's CDR3 is CAFRQGPAVREQYF. In DNA form, the CDR3 reads TGTGCCTTCCGCCAGGGACCGGCGGTTAGGGAGCAGTACTTC.

This clonotype has just a few counts. Possible read error: a much larger clone is one base away. The conserved closing phenylalanine or tryptophan is absent in this CDR3, likely reflecting a read error. The rearrangement uses TRBV6-1 and TRBJ1-5; tentative D call: TRBD1 (6 bases). With 6 bases removed from V and 6 bases from J, the gap between germline ends came to 12 bases. CDR3 length equals 13 residues. The V gene's germline CDR1 is MNHNS and CDR2 SASEGT. CDR3 nucleotide sequence: TGTGCCAGCAGGTACAGGGAAATTCAGCCCCAGCATCTT. Its translation is CASRYREIQPQHL.

The chain recombines TRBV12-3 or TRBV12-4 with TRBJ1-6; possible D gene TRBD1, 5 bases. This CDR3 spans 13 amino acids. V shed 2 bases and J shed 8 bases, with 7 bases lying between them. As DNA, the CDR3 is TGTGCCAGCAGTTTAATGGGGGATTCACCCCTCCACTTT. Protein sequence: CASSLMGDSPLHF.

Ten or more counts support this clonotype. The chain is built from TRBV27 and TRBJ1-1; D gene unclear. This CDR3 comprises 13 residues. The V gene lost 5 bases and the J gene lost 5 bases, with 12 bases spanning the gap. CDR1 and CDR2 from the germline V gene are MNHEY and SMNVEV (reference sequence). Here the CDR3 reads CASSVHSGTEAFF. The CDR3 nucleotides are TGTGCCAGCAGTGTCCATTCGGGAACTGAAGCTTTCTTT.

This rearrangement joins TRBV6-5 to TRBJ1-6; D possibly corresponds to TRBD1 (5 bases). Trimming cost V 0 bases and J 7 bases, with 10 bases left between them. The CDR3 spans 15 residues. In germline, CDR1 is MNHEY, CDR2 SVGAGI. This CDR3 is CASSYSTRANSPLHF. The CDR3 bases are TGTGCCAGCAGTTACTCGACCAGGGCAAATTCACCCCTCCACTTT.

Here the CDR3 DNA reads TGTGCCAGCAGCCAACGGGGAGGGATCAATTCACCCCTCCACTTT. It is translated as CASSQRGGINSPLHF. This sequence joins TRBV9 and TRBJ1-6; D gene ambiguous. Between the trimmed V and J ends, which lost 4 bases and 7 bases, there was a span of 15 bases. Germline V gene lookup returns CDR1 SGDLS and CDR2 YYNGEE. This CDR3 is built from 15 residues.

The chain combines TRBV7-3 with TRBJ2-2; TRBD1 matches 9 bases. The J segment lost 4 bases and the V segment lost 5 bases, leaving 5 bases of the junction unmatched. Germline lookup yields CDR1 SGHTA and CDR2 FQGTGA. The CDR3 totals 15 residues. The CDR3 DNA reads TGTGCCAGCAGCCGGACAGGGGATAGCACCGGGGAGCTGTTTTTT. It is translated as CASSRTGDSTGELFF.

The V call is TRBV19, the J call TRBJ2-1; D is perhaps TRBD2 (5 bases). This CDR3 region has 12 residues. CDR1 and CDR2 (germline): LNHDA, SQIVND (reference sequence). Between the trimmed V and J ends, which lost 5 bases and 9 bases, there was a span of 11 bases. The DNA for the CDR3 is TGTGCCAGTAGTCTTGCTAGCACTGAGCAGTTCTTC. Translating gives CASSLASTEQFF.

This clonotype appeared many times. The chain has TRBV12-3 or TRBV12-4 and TRBJ1-2, with unresolved D. CDR3 length: 14 residues. V was pared by 3 bases and J by 1 base, with 9 bases between. CDR3 DNA sequence: TGTGCCAGCAGTTTCGACTGGGATAACTATGGCTACACCTTC. It encodes CASSFDWDNYGYTF.

A few counts support this clonotype. This chain links TRBV20-1 with TRBJ2-2, with D possibly matching TRBD1 (5 bases). The germline V gene has CDR1 DFQATT and CDR2 SNEGSKA (reference sequence). CDR3 length: 16 residues. The germline V and J ends were trimmed by 3 bases and 6 bases, with 20 bases remaining between them. CDR3 DNA: TGCAGTGCTAGGTCCACAGGACCTAACACCCCCGGGGAGCTGTTTTTT. Amino acids: CSARSTGPNTPGELFF.

The sample holds a few counts of this clonotype. V usage is TRBV7-2 and J usage is TRBJ1-1; D remains unclear. CDR1 SGHTA and CDR2 FQGNSA come from the germline V gene. This CDR3 is built from 16 residues. With 3 bases removed from V and 0 bases from J, the gap between germline ends came to 14 bases. The CDR3 reads CASSFLTVNMNTEAFF. CDR3 DNA: TGTGCCAGCAGCTTTCTTACAGTTAACATGAACACTGAAGCTTTCTTT.

In its sample, this clonotype was seen many times. The chain combines TRBV12-3 or TRBV12-4 with TRBJ2-7, with a weak D call TRBD2 (5 bases). V was cut by 7 bases and J by 1 base, with 14 bases left in between. This CDR3 has 14 residues. The CDR3 DNA reads as TGTGCCAGCAACCAACTAGGACCGTCCTACGAGCAGTACTTC. It specifies CASNQLGPSYEQYF.

This clonotype was observed a few times. The chain recombines TRBV7-2 with TRBJ2-1; 9 bases agree with TRBD1. The germline CDR1 and CDR2 sequences are SGHTA and FQGNSA. The length of the CDR3 is 15 residues. Trimming cost V 6 bases and J 4 bases; bases outside gene matches: 7. The CDR3 bases are TGTGCCAGCAGTGACCCGGGACAGGGATACAATGAGCAGTTCTTC. Amino acid sequence: CASSDPGQGYNEQFF. The full variable domain, its missing parts supplied by reference TRBV7-2 and TRBJ2-1, is GAGVSQSPSNKVTEKGKDVELRCDPISGHTALYWYRQSLGQGLEFLIYFQGNSAPDKSGLPSDRFSAERTGGSVSTLTIQRTQQEDSAVYLCASSDPGQGYNEQFFGPGTRLTVL.

This clonotype was picked up many times. The V call is TRBV28, the J call TRBJ2-7; D remains unclear. Trimming removed 2 bases at V and 1 base at J, with 6 bases between. The germline V gene encodes CDR1 MDHEN and CDR2 SYDVKM. There are 13 residues in the CDR3. In nucleotides, the CDR3 is TGTGCCAGCAGTTTAGAAAGTTCCTACGAGCAGTACTTC. The encoded protein is CASSLESSYEQYF.

This clonotype came up many times. The rearrangement uses TRBV2 and TRBJ2-4; TRBD1 agrees at 7 bases. The CDR3 runs 16 residues. V was pared by 5 bases and J by 0 bases, with 7 bases of the junction left unmatched. Per germline, CDR1 SNHLY and CDR2 FYNNEI. CDR3 amino acids: CASSPGTVIAKNIQYF. The CDR3 nucleotides are TGTGCCAGCAGTCCCGGGACAGTAATAGCCAAAAACATTCAGTACTTC.

The table lists this clonotype with many counts. The chain joins TRBV30 to TRBJ2-7, with TRBD1 matching over 9 bases. Trimming took 2 bases from V and 3 from J; bases not matched to a gene: 8. The CDR3 totals 15 residues. Germline CDR1 GTSNPN, CDR2 SVGIG (reference sequence). The CDR3 DNA reads as TGTGCCTGGAGTCCCCGGGACAGGGTCGGCTACGAGCAGTACTTC. As protein: CAWSPRDRVGYEQYF.

The chain uses TRBV12-3 or TRBV12-4 and TRBJ2-2, with 8 bases aligning to TRBD2. The junction had 7 bases not matched to a gene; V was cut back by 7 bases and J by 6 bases. The CDR3 contains 14 residues. CDR3 loop: CASTPGTRAGELFF. The CDR3 DNA sequence: TGTGCCAGCACTCCCGGGACTAGGGCCGGGGAGCTGTTTTTT.

This clonotype was counted at least ten times. The rearrangement links TRBV2 to TRBJ2-7; D unclear. Germline lookup yields CDR1 SNHLY and CDR2 FYNNEI. This CDR3 is 11 amino acids long. V lost 0 bases to trimming and J lost 4 bases, with 1 base between them. The CDR3 region is CASSEAYEQYF. CDR3 DNA sequence: TGTGCCAGCAGTGAAGCATACGAGCAGTACTTC.

The chain links TRBV2 to TRBJ2-2; 8 bases match TRBD2. V gave up 2 bases and J gave up 6 bases; unmatched junction bases: 5. Germline V CDR1 and CDR2: SNHLY, FYNNEI. The CDR3 sequence is 15 residues long. In DNA, the CDR3 is TGTGCCAGCAGTGAATTTAGCGGGACTGCCGGGGAGCTGTTTTTT. This codes for CASSEFSGTAGELFF.

There are many counts of this clonotype. The V call is TRBV3-1, the J call TRBJ2-1; D is uncertain. Germline V gene sequence: CDR1 LGHDT, CDR2 YNNKEL (reference sequence). The CDR3 has 14 residues. V gave up 0 bases and J gave up 7 bases, with 10 bases separating them. CDR3 nucleotide sequence: TGTGCCAGCAGCCAAGAATCGCGGCGGAATGAGCAGTTCTTC. Translating it yields CASSQESRRNEQFF.

Only a few counts were recorded for this clonotype. J is TRBJ2-7 and V is TRBV10-2; D is ambiguous. In germline, CDR1 is WSHSY, CDR2 SAAADI. V lost 3 bases and J lost 1, with 10 bases in between. The CDR3 totals 14 residues. The CDR3 nucleotides read TGCGCCAGCAGTGATCTGGACGGGTCCTACGAGCAGTACTTC. Protein sequence: CASSDLDGSYEQYF.

This clonotype showed up many times. The chain joins TRBV6-5 to TRBJ2-3; TRBD2 matches 10 bases. The germline V gene encodes CDR1 MNHEY and CDR2 SVGAGI. The CDR3 has 20 amino acids. The ends lost 0 bases at V and 5 bases at J; junction bases unmatched: 17. CDR3 sequence (DNA): TGTGCCAGCAGTTACTCGGGACCTCGGTGGAGCGGGAGGGCGATAGATACGCAGTATTTT. This gives the protein CASSYSGPRWSGRAIDTQYF.

This clonotype was observed at least ten times. The chain has TRBV7-8 and TRBJ2-7; 7 positions match TRBD1. The CDR3 length is 12 residues. The germline CDR1 and CDR2 sequences are SGHVS and FQNEAQ. V lost 9 bases and J lost 3; bases outside the gene matches: 5. The CDR3 nucleotides read TGTGCCAGTACGACAGGGAGCTACGAGCAGTACTTC. Its translation: CASTTGSYEQYF. Complete variable domain (other parts from reference TRBV7-8 and TRBJ2-7): GAGVSQSPRYKVAKRGQDVALRCDPISGHVSLFWYQQALGQGPEFLTYFQNEAQLDKSGLPSDRFFAERPEGSVSTLKIQRTQQEDSAVYLCASTTGSYEQYFGPGTRLTVT.

This clonotype occurred many times. The chain carries TRBV7-8 and TRBJ2-5; D possibly corresponds to TRBD2 (5 bases). CDR1 SGHVS and CDR2 FQNEAQ come from the germline V gene. This CDR3 contains 16 residues. With 5 bases removed from V and 1 base from J, the gap between germline ends came to 17 bases. CDR3 coding DNA: TGTGCCAGCAGCCCACAACGGGGATTGGGCCAAGAGACCCAGTACTTC. Translation: CASSPQRGLGQETQYF.